The rows below give T cell receptor beta chains drawn from one sample of a study of CD8+CD57+ T cells in acquired aplastic anemia. TCRdb recomputed calls from the reads with MiXCR, one row per CDR3 protein. This sample has a few hundred thousand distinct CDR3 sequences, with around a third found just once. Sequences were obtained from sorted CD4+, CD8+, or CD8+CD57+ T cells (not recorded which) from PBMCs. Receptors were obtained from a human donor with aplastic anemia. CDR3s include the opening cysteine and the closing phenylalanine or tryptophan. Each record gives: D gene, V gene, CDR3 protein. D genes are given only for firm matches.

TRBD1 TRBV11-2 CASSLGGTGGTGELFF
TRBD2 TRBV5-1 CASSQDLAGSYEQYF
- TRBV9 CASSVAGNTEAFF
- TRBV24-1 CATSDLGGPNYGYTF
TRBD2 TRBV6-1 CASSQTGGFEQYF
- TRBV9 CASSVGVNGGYTF
- TRBV2 CASIEVQGRQAFF
TRBD2 TRBV9 CASSPSLAGFEQYF
- TRBV7-2 CASSLVADSSTDTQYF
TRBD1 TRBV5-1 CASSSMGTGDGYTF
- TRBV7-3 CASSLTFSRVNTGELFF
TRBD2 TRBV19 CAWPGGPHGTQYF
- TRBV2 CASSAAEDEKLFF
- TRBV19 CASSQGYETQYF
- TRBV15 CATSRDIRSPLHF
- TRBV7-2 CASSLAPTARYNSPLHF